This T cell receptor (beta chain) was sequenced during a study of shared clonotypes between healthy human individuals. Looking at the study overall: Plates per donor: three CD4 naive, three CD4 memory, two CD8 naive, one CD8 memory.

Note on this clone: What it binds is not known.

The assay was immunoSEQ multiplex PCR, and TCRdb's table has in-frame clones only and misses some. This table holds 2 million to 2.5 million clones, less than 95% found once. Germline V gene data show CDR1 as MDHEN and CDR2 as SYDVKM. V lost 1 base to trimming and J lost 6 bases, with 9 bases between them. The CDR3 loop spans 13 amino acids. General observations from the study: Researchers found naive subsets generally carried larger estimated richness than memory subsets. Shared across a handful of donors were around 5% of the naive CD4 clonotypes.

The J gene is TRBJ1-1, the V gene TRBV28; D is undetermined. The sequence was collected from a man younger than 35 in good health. Some clones in this sample may be carry-over from other donors' samples. The sample comprised naive CD4+ T cells from PBMCs. Sample subset: CD45RA+ positively selected. CDR3 in amino acids: CASSLYPAPEAFF. CDR3 sequence (DNA): TGTGCCAGCAGTTTATATCCGGCGCCTGAAGCTTTCTTT.